This TCR beta chain was observed in a study of identical twins. In its sample, this clonotype was seen many times. V was pared by 3 bases and J by 2 bases, with 1 base between. CDR3 length equals 12 residues. Germline lookup yields CDR1 LGHDT and CDR2 YNNKEL (reference sequence). TCRdb fed the 5' RACE reads into MiXCR, producing one record per CDR3 protein. The table lists approximately 210,000 distinct CDR3 sequences, approximately 7.1% of them singletons. This same sample was also taken into another study, of T cells expressing NK-cell markers.

Specimen: CD8+ T cells sorted from blood. The TCR sequence derives from a young woman in good health. The chain is built from TRBV3-1 and TRBJ2-2; no definite D call. CDR3 bases: TGTGCCAGCAGCCACAACACCGGGGAGCTGTTTTTT. This encodes CASSHNTGELFF.